The T cell receptor beta chain described here comes from a study of CD8 T cells in ankylosing spondylitis. Notes on the study in general: A number of the motif variants had already been described in reactive arthritis synovial fluid and blood. What appeared characteristic of ankylosing spondylitis blood was a TCR beta motif of eight highly homologous variants.

TCRdb used MiXCR to reprocess the 5' RACE reads, holding one entry per CDR3 protein. This sample has roughly 220,000 distinct CDR3 sequences, with around 16% found just once. Germline CDR1 ENHRY, CDR2 SYGVKD. Trimming took 2 bases from V and 0 from J, leaving 5 bases between them. The CDR3 is made up of 13 amino acids. Note on this clonotype: Its antigen is not identified.

The TCR comes from a male donor with ankylosing spondylitis. The rearrangement uses TRBV10-3 and TRBJ2-7; no definite D call. Source material: blood, either unsorted or a sorted T cell fraction (not recorded which). The CDR3 bases are TGTGCCATCAGTGAGGGCTACTCCTACGAGCAGTACTTC. The encoded protein is CAISEGYSYEQYF.